This T cell receptor (beta chain) was captured by sequencing in a study of T-cell memory formation after mild COVID-19. V shed 1 base and J shed 2 bases, with 11 bases lying between them. There are 15 residues in the CDR3. CDR1 is SGHRS and CDR2 is YFSETQ in the germline V gene. Constant-segment primers and 5'RACE yielded cDNA libraries for TCR alpha and TCR beta, each carrying sample barcodes and UMIs. Each CDR3 protein is one row after TCRdb ran MiXCR on the 5' RACE reads. The sample has about 260,000 distinct CDR3 sequences, 8.2% seen once. Many counts were recorded for this clonotype. This TCR came from a man aged 18 to 29 who had mild COVID-19 (a few samples of this study predate the infection). Cell type and time point are not known. J is TRBJ2-3 and V is TRBV5-1; D might be TRBD1 or TRBD2, each matching 5 bases. The sequenced sample was PBMCs or a T cell subset sorted from them (not recorded which). This CDR3 reads CASSLFWGNTDTQYF. The CDR3 DNA sequence: TGCGCCAGCAGCTTGTTTTGGGGGAACACAGATACGCAGTATTTT.